Presented here are 32 T cell receptor beta chains from one specimen sequenced in a study of memory CD4+ T cells and cytomegalovirus serostatus. Single viable CD3+CD4+CD8-CD45RO+ cells were sorted as the memory CD4+ T cells. Method: immunoSEQ multiplex PCR; TCRdb's copy keeps in-frame clones and lacks some. The table records under 50,000 clones, 75% to 85% of them present only once. The sample was memory CD4+ T cells from blood. The receptors were gathered from an adult in good health and CMV-seronegative.

V and J are TRBV7-8 and TRBJ1-2; 10 bases align to TRBD1. The CDR3 length is 14 residues. After removal of 4 bases from V and 8 bases from J, the junction contained 7 bases not matched to a gene. From germline, CDR1 is SGHVS and CDR2 FQNEAQ. CDR3 sequence: CASSYRRDRGGYTF. The CDR3 region has the DNA TGTGCCAGCAGCTACCGTCGGGACAGGGGAGGCTACACCTTC.

The chain has TRBV19 and TRBJ1-6; 9 bases align to TRBD1. The germline CDR1 and CDR2 sequences are LNHDA and SQIVND (reference sequence). The CDR3 has 18 residues. Trimming at V came to 6 bases and at J to 14 bases, leaving 23 bases not matched to a gene. CDR3 sequence reads: CASSPGTGRGMGRETLHF. CDR3 DNA sequence: TGTGCCAGTAGCCCCGGGACAGGGCGGGGTATGGGGAGGGAAACCCTCCACTTT. Based on the CDR3 plus reference TRBV19 and TRBJ1-6, the full variable domain is DGGITQSPKYLFRKEGQNVTLSCEQNLNHDAMYWYRQDPGQGLRLIYYSQIVNDFQKGDIAEGYSVSREKKESFPLTVTSAQKNPTAFYLCASSPGTGRGMGRETLHFGNGTRLTVT.

This chain joins TRBV4-2 and TRBJ1-1; D call uncertain. Trimming shortened V by 3 bases and J by 7 bases, and 9 bases separated the two germline ends. There are 12 residues in the CDR3. The V gene's germline CDR1 is LGHNA and CDR2 YNFKEQ. CDR3 bases: TGTGCCAGCAGCCAGAATTGGGGTGAAGCTTTCTTT. The encoded protein is CASSQNWGEAFF.

This clone was seen only a few times. The chain links TRBV7-3 to TRBJ1-2; D might be TRBD1 (5 bases). Germline V gene lookup returns CDR1 SGHTA and CDR2 FQGTGA. V shed 5 bases and J shed 4 bases, with 17 bases lying between them. CDR3 size: 15 residues. In DNA form, the CDR3 reads TGTGCCAGCAGCCCAGGGAGGCTGGGACCCTATGGCTACACCTTC. Its protein product is CASSPGRLGPYGYTF.

The chain has TRBV5-4 and TRBJ2-7, with 9 bases that match TRBD1. Germline V lookup: CDR1 SGHNT, CDR2 YYREEE (reference sequence). With V trimmed by 4 bases and J by 2 bases, 7 bases remained unmatched. The CDR3 loop spans 15 amino acids. CDR3 sequence reads: CASSIQGQGTYEQYF. The CDR3 region has the DNA TGTGCCAGCAGCATTCAAGGACAGGGGACCTACGAGCAGTACTTC.

A word on this clone: Other DNA sequences in this sample translate to the same CDR3. The chain combines TRBV2 with TRBJ1-2; D perhaps matches TRBD1 (5 bases). Deletions cut 6 bases from V and 1 base from J, with 9 bases between. The CDR3 spans 13 residues. Germline CDR1 and CDR2: SNHLY and FYNNEI. CDR3 nucleotide sequence: TGTGCCAGCAGCCCCGACAGTAACTATGGCTACACCTTC. It yields the protein CASSPDSNYGYTF.

This chain links TRBV28 with TRBJ2-3; no reliable D call. This CDR3 has 15 residues. V lost 5 bases and J 1 base, leaving 13 bases between the germline ends. Per germline, CDR1 MDHEN and CDR2 SYDVKM. CDR3 bases: TGTGCCAGCAGTCCAAGACTTTTCCGCACAGATACGCAGTATTTT. The encoded protein is CASSPRLFRTDTQYF. Full variable domain (rest looked up from reference TRBV28 and TRBJ2-3): DVKVTQSSRYLVKRTGEKVFLECVQDMDHENMFWYRQDPGLGLRLIYFSYDVKMKEKGDIPEGYSVSREKKERFSLILESASTNQTSMYLCASSPRLFRTDTQYFGPGTRLTVL.

The chain combines TRBV5-1 with TRBJ1-4; D remains ambiguous. This CDR3 is built from 14 residues. Trimming left V 7 bases short and J 1 base short, with 11 bases between. The germline CDR1 and CDR2 sequences are SGHRS and YFSETQ. CDR3 in amino acids: CASREELTNEKLFF. The CDR3, as DNA: TGCGCCAGCCGCGAAGAGCTAACTAATGAAAAACTGTTTTTT.

This clone was seen only a few times. The chain recombines TRBV7-5 with TRBJ1-6. TRBV7-5 is a pseudogene locus. This CDR3 comprises 13 residues. The CDR3 spells CVRSLGGTSPLHF. CDR3 bases: TGTGTCAGAAGCTTAGGAGGGACTTCACCCCTCCACTTT.

The chain has TRBV5-1 and TRBJ2-5; 12 positions agree with TRBD2. CDR1 and CDR2 from the germline V gene are SGHRS and YFSETQ. CDR3 length equals 15 residues. With V trimmed by 4 bases and J by 5 bases, 6 bases remained unmatched. CDR3 residues: CASSRRTSGDETQYF. In DNA form, the CDR3 reads TGCGCCAGCAGCAGACGGACTAGCGGGGATGAGACCCAGTACTTC.

The rearrangement uses TRBV7-2 and TRBJ1-2; D possibly corresponds to TRBD1 (6 bases). The CDR3 is 18 residues long. Trimming removed 1 base at V and 5 bases at J, with 23 bases between. Germline CDR1 reads SGHTA; CDR2 reads FQGNSA. The CDR3 DNA sequence: TGTGCCAGCAGCTTAGTAATAGGTGACCAGGGGTTGGGTTATGGCTACACCTTC. It is translated as CASSLVIGDQGLGYGYTF.

This clone is a singleton in its sample. The chain combines TRBV6-1 with TRBJ1-5; D is perhaps TRBD1 (5 bases). Germline CDR1 is MNHNS and CDR2 is SASEGT. V lost 6 bases and J lost 2, with 11 bases in between. The CDR3 runs to 14 residues. In DNA form, the CDR3 reads TGTGCCAGCAGGAAGCAGGGCGGCAATCAGCCCCAGCATTTT. Translated, it gives CASRKQGGNQPQHF.

The rearrangement uses TRBV6-5 and TRBJ1-6; 9 bases line up with TRBD1. The V segment lost 0 bases and the J segment 7 bases; nucleotides outside the gene matches: 4. This CDR3 region has 16 residues. CDR1 is MNHEY and CDR2 is SVGAGI in the germline V gene. This CDR3 reads CASSYSFGTGNSPLHF. In DNA, the CDR3 is TGTGCCAGCAGTTACTCGTTTGGGACAGGGAATTCACCCCTCCACTTT.

V and J are TRBV19 and TRBJ1-4; 8 bases fit TRBD1. The trim removed 8 bases at V and 8 bases at J, leaving 10 bases unmatched. Germline CDR1 is LNHDA and CDR2 is SQIVND (reference sequence). The CDR3 covers 14 residues. Written as DNA, the CDR3 is TGTGCCAGTCAGAACAGGGGGACCAACGAAAAACTGTTTTTT. Amino acids: CASQNRGTNEKLFF.

The chain couples TRBV6-5 to TRBJ2-7; D gene uncertain. Looked up from germline, CDR1 is MNHEY and CDR2 is SVGAGI. There are 14 residues in the CDR3. Trimming left V 11 bases short and J 3 bases short, with 20 bases between. The CDR3 spells CAQSQRLHFYEQYF. CDR3 nucleotide sequence: TGTGCCCAGAGCCAGCGCCTCCATTTCTACGAGCAGTACTTC.

The gene calls are TRBV5-1 and TRBJ2-2, with 7 bases that match TRBD2. CDR3 length: 14 residues. V shed 7 bases, J shed 3 bases, and the junction held 6 bases outside the gene matches. Germline loops: CDR1 SGHRS, CDR2 YFSETQ. The CDR3, as DNA: TGCGCCAGCGGTCGGGCGGGGGACACCGGGGAGCTGTTTTTT. Its protein product is CASGRAGDTGELFF. The full variable domain, its missing parts supplied by reference TRBV5-1 and TRBJ2-2, is KAGVTQTPRYLIKTRGQQVTLSCSPISGHRSVSWYQQTPGQGLQFLFEYFSETQRNKGNFPGRFSGRQFSNSRSEMNVSTLELGDSALYLCASGRAGDTGELFFGEGSRLTVL.

J is TRBJ1-2 and V is TRBV18; no firm D call. CDR3 size: 15 residues. Germline assignment: CDR1 KGHSH and CDR2 LQKENI. Trimming shortened V by 3 bases and J by 0 bases, and 11 bases separated the two germline ends. For the CDR3, the DNA is TGTGCCAGCTCACCCTACGAAACAGCTAACTATGGCTACACCTTC. Protein: CASSPYETANYGYTF.

As DNA, the CDR3 is TGTGCCAGCAGTTACTACTTTGAGAGCGAGCAGTACTTC. Its protein is CASSYYFESEQYF. The chain employs TRBV6-6 and TRBJ2-7; D is ambiguous. Germline V CDR1 and CDR2: MNHNY, SVGAGI (reference sequence). The CDR3 runs to 13 residues. V was pared by 1 base and J by 6 bases, with 10 bases between.

The chain recombines TRBV14 with TRBJ2-1, with 14 nucleotides matching TRBD2. Germline CDR1 is SGHDN and CDR2 is FVKESK. With 0 bases clipped from V and 4 bases from J, the junction kept 14 bases outside the gene matches. This CDR3 has 21 amino acids. The CDR3 loop is CASSQDPGGWGLAGVYNEQFF. The CDR3 nucleotides are TGTGCCAGCAGCCAAGATCCAGGGGGGTGGGGACTAGCGGGAGTTTACAATGAGCAGTTCTTC. Combining the CDR3 with reference TRBV14 and TRBJ2-1 gives the whole variable domain EAGVTQFPSHSVIEKGQTVTLRCDPISGHDNLYWYRRVMGKEIKFLLHFVKESKQDESGMPNNRFLAERTGGTYSTLKVQPAELEDSGVYFCASSQDPGGWGLAGVYNEQFFGPGTRLTVL.

The chain links TRBV11-2 to TRBJ1-2, with a weak D call TRBD1 (5 bases). Germline assignment: CDR1 SGHAT and CDR2 FQNNGV. The germline V and J ends were trimmed by 5 bases and 7 bases, with 20 bases remaining between them. The length of the CDR3 is 15 residues. Here the CDR3 DNA reads TGTGCCAGCAGCGTACCCGGCAGGGCCCTCCGTGGCTACACCTTC. This translates into CASSVPGRALRGYTF.

By sample fraction, this clone is medium-sized. V is TRBV7-2 and J is TRBJ2-1; 7 bases align to TRBD2. The V segment lost 11 bases and the J segment 0 bases; nucleotides outside the gene matches: 4. The length of the CDR3 is 13 residues. The germline CDR1 and CDR2 sequences are SGHTA and FQGNSA. The CDR3 DNA reads as TGTGCCGCCGGGAGGAACTCCTACAATGAGCAGTTCTTC. It yields the protein CAAGRNSYNEQFF.

Worth noting for this clone: One end of the junction is discordant with germline, which a read error may explain. The rearrangement links TRBV29-1 to TRBJ1-3; D gene uncertain. Germline V gives CDR1 SQVTM, CDR2 ANQGSEA. The CDR3 consists of 8 residues. CDR3 DNA sequence: TGCAGCGTTGGGTCTGGGCATTTT. Protein product: CSVGSGHF.

The rearrangement joins TRBV28 to TRBJ2-7, with 7 bases matching TRBD1. The CDR3 totals 12 residues. The ends lost 6 bases at V and 3 bases at J; junction bases unmatched: 2. Germline lookup yields CDR1 MDHEN and CDR2 SYDVKM. The CDR3 here is CASRGQVYEQYF. The CDR3 coding sequence is TGTGCCAGCAGAGGACAGGTCTACGAGCAGTACTTC.

The rearrangement joins TRBV15 to TRBJ2-2, with no clear D. CDR3 size: 12 residues. Germline CDR1 reads LNHNV; CDR2 reads YYDKDF (reference sequence). V gave up 4 bases and J gave up 7 bases, with 7 bases separating them. The CDR3 protein is CATSTYGGELFF. CDR3 nucleotide sequence: TGTGCCACCAGCACATACGGCGGGGAGCTGTTTTTT.

The chain uses TRBV2 and TRBJ2-5; D might be TRBD1 (6 bases). The germline CDR1 and CDR2 sequences are SNHLY and FYNNEI. The CDR3 consists of 12 residues. Between the trimmed V and J ends, which lost 10 bases and 5 bases, there was a span of 14 bases. The CDR3, as DNA: TGTGCCACCTCACAGGGACCGGAGACCCAGTACTTC. It encodes CATSQGPETQYF. Full variable domain (missing parts from reference TRBV2 and TRBJ2-5): EPEVTQTPSHQVTQMGQEVILRCVPISNHLYFYWYRQILGQKVEFLVSFYNNEISEKSEIFDDQFSVERPDGSNFTLKIRSTKLEDSAMYFCATSQGPETQYFGPGTRLLVL.

The J gene is TRBJ2-5, the V gene TRBV18; no firm D call. Trimming shortened V by 4 bases and J by 4 bases, and 13 bases separated the two germline ends. In germline, CDR1 is KGHSH, CDR2 LQKENI. This CDR3 region has 14 residues. The CDR3 region has the DNA TGTGCCAGCTCACTCCGGAGACAAACAGAGACCCAGTACTTC. Amino acid sequence: CASSLRRQTETQYF.

The J gene is TRBJ2-1, the V gene TRBV7-2; a possible D gene is TRBD2 (6 bases). CDR3 length: 17 amino acids. V shed 3 bases and J shed 2 bases, with 17 bases lying between them. The germline V gene has CDR1 SGHTA and CDR2 FQGNSA. In DNA, the CDR3 is TGTGCCAGCAGCTTTTCGAGAGGAGGGAACGCCTACAATGAGCAGTTCTTC. The encoded protein is CASSFSRGGNAYNEQFF. Filled out from reference TRBV7-2 and TRBJ2-1, the complete variable domain reads GAGVSQSPSNKVTEKGKDVELRCDPISGHTALYWYRQSLGQGLEFLIYFQGNSAPDKSGLPSDRFSAERTGGSVSTLTIQRTQQEDSAVYLCASSFSRGGNAYNEQFFGPGTRLTVL.

The chain employs TRBV30 and TRBJ2-7; D is possibly TRBD1 or TRBD2 (5 bases each). Germline-derived CDR1 and CDR2 are GTSNPN and SVGIG (reference sequence). This CDR3 has 14 amino acids. With 3 bases removed from V and 0 bases from J, the gap between germline ends came to 12 bases. CDR3 sequence (DNA): TGTGCCTGGAGAATCGGGACGGTCTCCTACGAGCAGTACTTC. Residues: CAWRIGTVSYEQYF.

V is TRBV5-4 and J is TRBJ1-5; D is uncertain. V gave up 4 bases and J gave up 4 bases, with 9 bases separating them. In germline, CDR1 is SGHNT, CDR2 YYREEE (reference sequence). The CDR3 has 13 residues. The CDR3 sequence is CASSRGGNQPQHF. CDR3 sequence (DNA): TGTGCCAGCAGCCGAGGAGGGAATCAGCCCCAGCATTTT.

This sequence joins TRBV30 and TRBJ2-7; 11 nucleotides align to TRBD2. The CDR3 is 19 amino acids. V lost 2 bases, J lost 4 bases, and 19 bases stayed unmatched. CDR1 and CDR2 from the germline V gene are GTSNPN and SVGIG (reference sequence). The CDR3, as DNA: TGTGCCTGGAGTCCAAATGGGGGGAGAAGGGGACTAGCGGCGTACGAGCAGTACTTC. It codes for CAWSPNGGRRGLAAYEQYF.

The chain combines TRBV9 with TRBJ1-1, with a possible D match to TRBD1 (5 bases). CDR3 length: 16 amino acids. The germline V gene has CDR1 SGDLS and CDR2 YYNGEE. V was cut by 0 bases and J by 3 bases, with 15 bases left in between. In nucleotides, the CDR3 is TGTGCCAGCAGCGTAGGAGGGGCTCTAGGGGACACTGAAGCTTTCTTT. As protein: CASSVGGALGDTEAFF.

The V gene is TRBV7-2, the J gene TRBJ1-1; no clear D. The CDR3 runs to 15 residues. Germline values: CDR1 SGHTA, CDR2 FQGNSA. The germline V and J ends were trimmed by 0 bases and 1 base, with 9 bases remaining between them. The CDR3 sequence is CASSLARSTNTEAFF. For the CDR3, the DNA is TGTGCCAGCAGCTTAGCGAGATCTACGAACACTGAAGCTTTCTTT.